A single sample is the source of the 23 T cell receptor beta chains below, sequenced in a study of cytomegalovirus exposure and HLA in healthy donors. PCR was performed using 60 Vbeta and 13 Jbeta primers. Assay used: immunoSEQ multiplex PCR; TCRdb lists only in-frame clones, some missing. The table lists fewer than 120,000 clones, less than 85% of them singletons. Sequenced: PBMCs. These receptors all come from a man aged 30 to 39 in good health and CMV-seropositive.

The rearrangement joins TRBV5-6 to TRBJ1-5, with D unclear. The germline gives CDR1 SGHDT, CDR2 YYEEEE. With 0 bases removed from V and 7 bases from J, the gap between germline ends came to 5 bases. The CDR3 extends over 12 amino acids. CDR3 amino acids: CASSLAQQPQHF. The CDR3 bases are TGTGCCAGCAGCTTGGCCCAGCAGCCCCAGCATTTT.

In its sample, this clone was seen a few times. This chain connects TRBV6-1 to TRBJ2-3; maybe TRBD1 (6 bases). V lost 2 bases to trimming and J lost 3 bases, with 12 bases between them. The length of the CDR3 is 15 residues. The germline CDR1 and CDR2 sequences are MNHNS and SASEGT. DNA of the CDR3: TGTGCCAGCAGTGAAAGTCAGGGGACGACAGATACGCAGTATTTT. This translates into CASSESQGTTDTQYF.

The chain uses TRBV28 and TRBJ1-5; TRBD1 matches at 7 bases. CDR3 size: 21 residues. With V trimmed by 6 bases and J by 1 base, 24 bases remained unmatched. In germline, CDR1 is MDHEN, CDR2 SYDVKM. The CDR3 reads CASSQNPLRTGQPGSNQPQHF. CDR3 bases: TGTGCCAGCAGCCAAAACCCCCTCCGAACGGGACAGCCGGGGAGCAATCAGCCCCAGCATTTT.

In this sample, this clone turned up a few times. CDR3 sequence reads: CSGGLDNEQFF. The CDR3 DNA is TGCAGCGGGGGACTCGACAATGAGCAGTTCTTC. This chain links TRBV29-1 with TRBJ2-1; D is possibly TRBD2 (6 bases). V dropped 7 bases and J dropped 5 bases, with 9 bases sitting between them. This CDR3 spans 11 amino acids. Germline loops: CDR1 SQVTM, CDR2 ANQGSEA.

This clone turned up a few times. The chain carries TRBV27 and TRBJ2-1; 15 bases line up with TRBD2. Per the germline V gene, CDR1 is MNHEY and CDR2 is SMNVEV (reference sequence). The CDR3 is 21 residues long. J was trimmed by 0 bases and V by 4 bases; bases with no gene match: 13. CDR3 amino acids: CASSSGEGGLAGGSSYNEQFF. The DNA of the CDR3 is TGTGCCAGCAGTTCGGGTGAGGGGGGACTAGCGGGGGGCAGCTCCTACAATGAGCAGTTCTTC.

The chain has TRBV5-6 and TRBJ2-7; TRBD1 matches at 7 bases. V lost 2 bases to trimming and J lost 1 base; unmatched junction nucleotides: 9. The CDR3 covers 16 residues. The germline gives CDR1 SGHDT, CDR2 YYEEEE. CDR3 region: CASSFNRGGWSYEQYF. CDR3 bases: TGTGCCAGCAGCTTCAACAGGGGTGGTTGGTCCTACGAGCAGTACTTC. The full variable domain, its missing parts supplied by reference TRBV5-6 and TRBJ2-7, is DAGVTQSPTHLIKTRGQQVTLRCSPKSGHDTVSWYQQALGQGPQFIFQYYEEEERQRGNFPDRFSGHQFPNYSSELNVNALLLGDSALYLCASSFNRGGWSYEQYFGPGTRLTVT.

The chain combines TRBV11-2 with TRBJ1-6; D remains ambiguous. This CDR3 comprises 12 residues. V was clipped by 3 bases and J by 13 bases, with 10 bases between them. The germline CDR1 and CDR2 sequences are SGHAT and FQNNGV. For the CDR3, the DNA is TGTGCCAGCAGCTTTTTAGAGGCGCCCCTCCACTTT. It encodes CASSFLEAPLHF.

This sequence joins TRBV30 and TRBJ2-7; D possibly corresponds to TRBD1 (5 bases). The V end lost 1 base, the J end lost 5 bases, and 12 bases lay between the germline ends. CDR1 and CDR2 (germline): GTSNPN, SVGIG (reference sequence). The CDR3 runs to 13 residues. CDR3 protein: CAWSEGMVHEQYF. The CDR3 coding sequence is TGTGCCTGGAGTGAGGGGATGGTCCACGAGCAGTACTTC.

V gene TRBV9 combines with J gene TRBJ1-2; tentative D call: TRBD1 (6 bases). Germline lookup yields CDR1 SGDLS and CDR2 YYNGEE. Trimming left V 2 bases short and J 3 bases short, with 8 bases between. The CDR3 loop spans 13 amino acids. CDR3 DNA: TGTGCCAGCAGCGTTGCAGGGGACTATGGCTACACCTTC. Amino acid sequence: CASSVAGDYGYTF.

The chain is built from TRBV2 and TRBJ1-2, with D tentatively TRBD1 (5 bases). Germline V gene lookup returns CDR1 SNHLY and CDR2 FYNNEI. The CDR3 covers 14 residues. V lost 7 bases to trimming and J lost 3 bases, with 15 bases between them. CDR3 nucleotide sequence: TGTGCCAGCACCGAACCAGGGTTGGACTATGGCTACACCTTC. Its translation: CASTEPGLDYGYTF.

The chain carries TRBV29-1 and TRBJ1-2; 7 nucleotides agree with TRBD1. The V and J ends lost 3 bases and 8 bases, in that order; junction bases with no gene match: 12. Germline V gene data show CDR1 as SQVTM and CDR2 as ANQGSEA. The CDR3 loop spans 14 amino acids. CDR3 in amino acids: CSVDWTGRAGGYTF. DNA of the CDR3: TGCAGCGTTGATTGGACAGGCCGGGCTGGGGGCTACACCTTC.

The chain combines TRBV27 with TRBJ1-2, with D possibly matching TRBD1 (6 bases). Deletions cut 3 bases from V and 6 bases from J, with 14 bases between. The length of the CDR3 is 14 residues. CDR1 MNHEY and CDR2 SMNVEV come from the germline V gene (reference sequence). The CDR3 is CASSLGRGRNGYTF. CDR3 sequence (DNA): TGTGCCAGCAGTTTGGGCAGGGGACGGAATGGCTACACCTTC.

The genes are TRBV4-2 and TRBJ1-4; D perhaps matches TRBD1 (5 bases). This CDR3 contains 15 residues. V lost 7 bases and J lost 2, with 14 bases in between. Germline loops: CDR1 LGHNA, CDR2 YNFKEQ. The CDR3 protein is CASTPGGSTNEKLFF. The DNA for the CDR3 is TGTGCCAGCACACCCGGGGGTTCGACTAATGAAAAACTGTTTTTT.

J is TRBJ2-7 and V is TRBV27; possible D gene TRBD1, 7 bases. V lost 1 base and J lost 7, with 14 bases in between. The CDR3 has 14 amino acids. CDR1 and CDR2 from the germline V gene are MNHEY and SMNVEV (reference sequence). The CDR3 DNA reads TGTGCCAGCAGTTTATTAGAGGGGGCGGGAGAGCAGTACTTC. Its translation is CASSLLEGAGEQYF.

The chain recombines TRBV11-2 with TRBJ2-1; maybe TRBD2 (5 bases). Germline V gives CDR1 SGHAT, CDR2 FQNNGV. Trimming shortened V by 4 bases and J by 5 bases, and 12 bases separated the two germline ends. The CDR3 extends over 14 amino acids. CDR3 DNA sequence: TGTGCCAGCAGCTCGCGGGCTATAAACAATGAGCAGTTCTTC. This codes for CASSSRAINNEQFF.

The chain is built from TRBV27 and TRBJ1-2; D perhaps matches TRBD1 (5 bases). CDR1 is MNHEY, CDR2 SMNVEV, per germline (reference sequence). This CDR3 contains 15 residues. V was cut by 6 bases and J by 8 bases, with 22 bases left in between. The CDR3: CASSYSRVLFQGYTF. DNA of the CDR3: TGTGCCAGCAGCTATTCCAGGGTACTATTTCAAGGCTACACCTTC.

This chain uses TRBV19 with TRBJ2-7; TRBD1 aligns across 9 bases. The CDR3 covers 13 residues. Germline CDR1 is LNHDA and CDR2 is SQIVND (reference sequence). Trimming cost V 5 bases and J 9 bases; bases outside gene matches: 8. The CDR3 bases are TGTGCCAGTAGTTCGACTGGACAGGGGAGGCAGTACTTC. Translating gives CASSSTGQGRQYF.

The CDR3 is CASSWMGGDTDTQYF. The DNA of the CDR3 is TGTGCCAGCAGCTGGATGGGGGGAGACACAGATACGCAGTATTTT. The chain has TRBV7-9 and TRBJ2-3, with D possibly being TRBD2 (6 bases). CDR3 length: 15 amino acids. The V end lost 4 bases, the J end lost 2 bases, and 13 bases lay between the germline ends. Germline CDR1 is SEHNR and CDR2 is FQNEAQ (reference sequence).

The table lists this clone with a few counts. V is TRBV27 and J is TRBJ2-7, with D perhaps matching TRBD1 (6 bases). Trimming left V 3 bases short and J 0 bases short, with 12 bases between. The germline V gene has CDR1 MNHEY and CDR2 SMNVEV (reference sequence). CDR3 length: 15 residues. CDR3 in DNA: TGTGCCAGCAGTTTGGGGGCGGACCTCTCCTACGAGCAGTACTTC. Encoded protein: CASSLGADLSYEQYF.

This clone came up once. This chain links TRBV2 with TRBJ2-2, with D tentatively TRBD2 (5 bases). Germline V gene sequence: CDR1 SNHLY, CDR2 FYNNEI. Trimming removed 7 bases at V and 6 bases at J, with 15 bases between. The length of the CDR3 is 14 residues. The CDR3 reads CASTPEASAGELFF. The CDR3 DNA reads as TGTGCCAGCACTCCGGAGGCTAGTGCCGGGGAGCTGTTTTTT.

This clone was recorded once. The chain couples TRBV27 to TRBJ2-1, with 10 bases matching TRBD2. This CDR3 contains 19 residues. V was clipped by 4 bases and J by 0 bases; unmatched bases: 12. Germline loops: CDR1 MNHEY, CDR2 SMNVEV (reference sequence). The DNA of the CDR3 is TGTGCCAGCAGTTCTAGGCTAGCGGGGGCTCTAGTCTCCTACAATGAGCAGTTCTTC. Translating it yields CASSSRLAGALVSYNEQFF.

The chain couples TRBV27 to TRBJ1-2; tentatively, D is TRBD1 (6 bases). V gave up 6 bases and J gave up 2 bases, with 13 bases separating them. CDR1 and CDR2 (germline): MNHEY, SMNVEV (reference sequence). The CDR3 extends over 14 amino acids. This CDR3 reads CASSPLQGNYGYTF. In nucleotides, the CDR3 is TGTGCCAGCAGCCCCTTACAGGGCAACTATGGCTACACCTTC.

In regard to this clone: Within the sample, other DNA sequences also encode this same CDR3. CDR3 in amino acids: CAWSSSYEQYF. The CDR3, as DNA: TGTGCCTGGAGTTCTTCCTACGAGCAGTACTTC. The rearrangement uses TRBV30 and TRBJ2-7; D ambiguous. This CDR3 has 11 amino acids. V dropped 2 bases and J dropped 1 base, with 3 bases sitting between them. Germline V CDR1 and CDR2: GTSNPN, SVGIG (reference sequence).